The 3 T cell receptor beta chains listed next were all sequenced from one sample in a study of cytomegalovirus exposure and HLA in healthy donors. The PCR made use of 60 Vbeta and 13 Jbeta primers. Repertoires were generated with immunoSEQ multiplex PCR, while TCRdb's copy carries only in-frame clones and drops some. The sample includes 90,000 to 95,000 clones, over 70% of them seen just once. Sequenced: PBMCs. These receptors all come from a girl aged 2 to 10 in good health and CMV-seropositive.

This rearrangement joins TRBV19 to TRBJ1-5, with D possibly being TRBD1 (6 bases). The CDR3 runs to 15 residues. Germline V gene lookup returns CDR1 LNHDA and CDR2 SQIVND (reference sequence). With 7 bases removed from V and 2 bases from J, the gap between germline ends came to 15 bases. As DNA, the CDR3 is TGTGCCAGTAATCCGGGGGGCTCGGGCAATCAGCCCCAGCATTTT. Translation: CASNPGGSGNQPQHF.

In its sample, this clone was seen once. The chain uses TRBV20-1 and TRBJ2-7; 9 positions agree with TRBD2. Germline V gene data show CDR1 as DFQATT and CDR2 as SNEGSKA (reference sequence). The CDR3 runs 11 residues. With 6 bases clipped from V and 6 bases from J, the junction kept 3 bases outside the gene matches. Written as DNA, the CDR3 is TGCAGTGCCCGAGCGGGGGGCGAGCAGTACTTC. Translated: CSARAGGEQYF.

V and J are TRBV19 and TRBJ2-3; D is possibly TRBD2 (5 bases). Germline CDR1 LNHDA, CDR2 SQIVND (reference sequence). CDR3 length: 15 residues. V dropped 5 bases and J dropped 2 bases, with 14 bases sitting between them. The CDR3 here is CASSLGRGNTDTQYF. CDR3 nucleotides: TGTGCCAGTAGTCTAGGACGGGGAAACACAGATACGCAGTATTTT. The complete variable domain, with remaining parts taken from reference TRBV19 and TRBJ2-3, reads DGGITQSPKYLFRKEGQNVTLSCEQNLNHDAMYWYRQDPGQGLRLIYYSQIVNDFQKGDIAEGYSVSREKKESFPLTVTSAQKNPTAFYLCASSLGRGNTDTQYFGPGTRLTVL.